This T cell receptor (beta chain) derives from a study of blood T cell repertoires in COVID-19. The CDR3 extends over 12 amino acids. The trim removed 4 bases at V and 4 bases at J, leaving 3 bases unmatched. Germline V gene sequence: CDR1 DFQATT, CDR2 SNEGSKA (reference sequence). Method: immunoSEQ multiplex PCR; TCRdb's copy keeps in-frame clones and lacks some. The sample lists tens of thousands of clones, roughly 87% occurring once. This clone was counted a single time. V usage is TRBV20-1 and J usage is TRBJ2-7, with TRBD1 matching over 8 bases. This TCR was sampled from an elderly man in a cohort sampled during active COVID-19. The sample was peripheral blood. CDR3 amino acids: CSATDRGYEQYF. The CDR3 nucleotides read TGCAGTGCTACTGACAGGGGATACGAGCAGTACTTC.